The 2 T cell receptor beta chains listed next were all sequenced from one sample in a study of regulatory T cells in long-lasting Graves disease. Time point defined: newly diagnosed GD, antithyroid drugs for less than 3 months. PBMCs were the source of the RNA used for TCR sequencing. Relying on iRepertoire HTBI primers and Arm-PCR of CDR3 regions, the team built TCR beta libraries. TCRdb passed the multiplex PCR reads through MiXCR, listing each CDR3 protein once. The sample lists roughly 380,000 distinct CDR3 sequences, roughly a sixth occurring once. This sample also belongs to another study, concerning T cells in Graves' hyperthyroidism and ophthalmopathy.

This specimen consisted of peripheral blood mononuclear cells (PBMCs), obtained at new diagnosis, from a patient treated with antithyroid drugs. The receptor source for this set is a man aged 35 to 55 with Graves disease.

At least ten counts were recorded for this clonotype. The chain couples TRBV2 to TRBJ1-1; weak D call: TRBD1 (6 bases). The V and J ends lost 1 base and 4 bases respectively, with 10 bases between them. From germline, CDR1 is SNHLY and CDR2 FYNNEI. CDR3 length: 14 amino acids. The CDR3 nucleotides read TGTGCCAGCAGTGAAGATGGGGGGCCCACTGAAGCTTTCTTT. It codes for CASSEDGGPTEAFF.

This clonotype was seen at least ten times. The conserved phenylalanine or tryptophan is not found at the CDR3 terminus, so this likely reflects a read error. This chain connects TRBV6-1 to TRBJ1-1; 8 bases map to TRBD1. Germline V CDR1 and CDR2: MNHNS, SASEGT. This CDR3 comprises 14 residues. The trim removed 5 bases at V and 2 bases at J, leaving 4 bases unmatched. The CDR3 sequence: CASSRTGHNTEAFS. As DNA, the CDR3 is TGTGCCAGCAGTCGGACAGGGCACAACACTGAAGCTTTCTCT.